Sequencing of this TCR beta chain was carried out in a study of blood T cell repertoires in COVID-19. The authors' processing: It was from reference gene primer amplification that nucleated cell counts were estimated. Method: immunoSEQ multiplex PCR; TCRdb's copy keeps in-frame clones and lacks some. Clone size and the V and J calls come from that table; the DNA yielded D and trimming. The sample contains 150,000 or so clones, roughly 80% of which appear only once. This CDR3 is 15 amino acids long. V lost 5 bases and J 5 bases, leaving 18 bases between the germline ends. The germline CDR1 and CDR2 sequences are LNHNV and YYDKDF (reference sequence).

The sequence was obtained from a man over 45 who had recovered from COVID-19. Material for sequencing was PBMCs or T cells enriched from blood (not recorded which). The rearrangement links TRBV15 to TRBJ1-2; D unresolved. The DNA of the CDR3 is TGTGCCACCAGCGTCGGAGGTAATCCCATATATGGCTACACCTTC. Amino acid sequence: CATSVGGNPIYGYTF.